A single sample gave rise to the 22 T cell receptor beta chains below, sequenced in a study of blood T cell repertoires in COVID-19. Clones were read by immunoSEQ multiplex PCR, and TCRdb kept only the in-frame ones, dropping some. The sample yields 210,000 or so clones, around four fifths seen once. Sequences were obtained from peripheral blood. The receptor source for this set is a woman of 80 years or more with active or convalescent COVID-19.

The rearrangement links TRBV5-1 to TRBJ1-2; D is unclear. CDR1 and CDR2 (germline): SGHRS, YFSETQ. Trimming took off 7 bases at V and 2 bases at J, with 9 bases between the two ends. CDR3 size: 12 residues. The CDR3 coding sequence is TGCGCCAGCGCGGTGGAGAACTATGGCTACACCTTC. It encodes CASAVENYGYTF.

CDR3 loop: CASSIGAAVYNEQFF. CDR3 nucleotides: TGTGCCAGTAGTATAGGTGCAGCGGTCTACAATGAGCAGTTCTTC. The genes are TRBV19 and TRBJ2-1; D perhaps matches TRBD2 (5 bases). Germline values: CDR1 LNHDA, CDR2 SQIVND (reference sequence). CDR3 length: 15 residues. With 1 base removed from V and 3 bases from J, the gap between germline ends came to 10 bases.

The chain carries TRBV15 and TRBJ2-1; 7 positions match TRBD2. The CDR3 has 15 residues. V trimming: 5 bases; J trimming: 3 bases; junction bases outside the gene matches: 7. Germline V lookup: CDR1 LNHNV, CDR2 YYDKDF (reference sequence). The CDR3 sequence: CATSPGPSGYNEQFF. The CDR3 nucleotides read TGTGCCACCAGCCCGGGGCCTAGCGGCTACAATGAGCAGTTCTTC.

This sequence joins TRBV6-5 and TRBJ1-6; 8 bases line up with TRBD1. The V and J ends lost 0 bases and 9 bases, in that order; junction bases with no gene match: 4. The CDR3 length is 15 residues. Germline V gives CDR1 MNHEY, CDR2 SVGAGI. This chain's CDR3 is CASSYSRTGSSPLHF. The DNA for the CDR3 is TGTGCCAGCAGTTACTCGAGGACAGGGAGTTCACCCCTCCACTTT.

The gene calls are TRBV19 and TRBJ2-7, with 14 bases identical to TRBD2. Germline V lookup: CDR1 LNHDA, CDR2 SQIVND (reference sequence). The CDR3 spans 15 residues. V shed 5 bases, J shed 2 bases, and the junction held 2 bases outside the gene matches. Here the CDR3 reads CASSAGLAGAYEQYF. For the CDR3, the DNA is TGTGCCAGTAGTGCGGGACTAGCGGGAGCCTACGAGCAGTACTTC.

The sample holds a few counts of this clone. The rearrangement uses TRBV5-4 and TRBJ1-1; D gene unclear. The V and J ends lost 4 bases and 0 bases respectively, with 7 bases between them. Germline V gene sequence: CDR1 SGHNT, CDR2 YYREEE (reference sequence). This CDR3 has 13 residues. DNA of the CDR3: TGTGCCAGCAGCCTAGAGATGAACACTGAAGCTTTCTTT. It translates to CASSLEMNTEAFF.

The V call is TRBV10-2, the J call TRBJ2-3; 12 positions match TRBD2. Trimming removed 7 bases from V and 3 bases from J; junction bases left unmatched: 20. The CDR3 consists of 20 residues. The germline V gene has CDR1 WSHSY and CDR2 SAAADI. The chain's CDR3 is CASNLGKRLAGAPGTDTQYF. In nucleotides, the CDR3 is TGCGCCAGCAATCTGGGGAAGAGACTAGCGGGAGCCCCAGGAACAGATACGCAGTATTTT.

This sequence joins TRBV30 and TRBJ1-1, with D unclear. The V end was cut by 1 base, the J end by 5 bases, with 11 bases between. The germline V gene encodes CDR1 GTSNPN and CDR2 SVGIG (reference sequence). The CDR3 consists of 13 residues. CDR3: CAWSGGEGTEAFF. Written as DNA, the CDR3 is TGTGCCTGGAGTGGCGGGGAAGGGACTGAAGCTTTCTTT.

V usage is TRBV7-2 and J usage is TRBJ1-1; D call uncertain. Germline assignment: CDR1 SGHTA and CDR2 FQGNSA. Trimming left V 1 base short and J 3 bases short, with 12 bases between. The CDR3 covers 15 residues. The CDR3 DNA is TGTGCCAGCAGCTTAGGTAGAGGAAGTGACACTGAAGCTTTCTTT. This codes for CASSLGRGSDTEAFF. Together with reference TRBV7-2 and TRBJ1-1, the CDR3 gives the full variable domain: GAGVSQSPSNKVTEKGKDVELRCDPISGHTALYWYRQSLGQGLEFLIYFQGNSAPDKSGLPSDRFSAERTGGSVSTLTIQRTQQEDSAVYLCASSLGRGSDTEAFFGQGTRLTVV.

The chain has TRBV24-1 and TRBJ2-3; D unresolved. The ends were cut back, 6 bases at V and 2 bases at J, with 11 bases in the middle. CDR3 length: 14 residues. Per the germline V gene, CDR1 is KGHDR and CDR2 is SFDVKD. CDR3 nucleotide sequence: TGTGCCACCAGTCTCGGCGGAATCACAGATACGCAGTATTTT. Translated: CATSLGGITDTQYF.

V usage is TRBV18 and J usage is TRBJ1-1, with 7 bases lining up with TRBD1. The germline CDR1 and CDR2 sequences are KGHSH and LQKENI. V was clipped by 5 bases and J by 0 bases; unmatched bases: 6. The CDR3 runs to 15 residues. For the CDR3, the DNA is TGTGCCAGCTCAGCGGCGACAGGGATGAACACTGAAGCTTTCTTT. It is translated as CASSAATGMNTEAFF.

The CDR3 is CASRDRVGQPQHF. CDR3 bases: TGTGCCAGCAGAGACAGGGTTGGGCAGCCCCAGCATTTT. The chain employs TRBV27 and TRBJ1-5; 7 bases are shared with TRBD1. The CDR3 extends over 13 amino acids. CDR1 is MNHEY, CDR2 SMNVEV, per germline (reference sequence). The trim removed 6 bases at V and 7 bases at J, leaving 6 bases unmatched.

The V call is TRBV7-9, the J call TRBJ2-7; 7 bases map to TRBD1. The CDR3 has 15 amino acids. CDR1 and CDR2 (germline): SEHNR, FQNEAQ (reference sequence). Trimming removed 2 bases from V and 5 bases from J; junction bases left unmatched: 9. The CDR3 DNA reads as TGTGCCAGCAGCTTAAAATTTGACAGGGAAGACGAGCAGTACTTC. Encoded protein: CASSLKFDREDEQYF.

V gene TRBV5-4 combines with J gene TRBJ1-2, with D maybe TRBD1 (6 bases). This CDR3 is 15 amino acids long. The V gene lost 4 bases and the J gene lost 4 bases, with 17 bases spanning the gap. Per the germline V gene, CDR1 is SGHNT and CDR2 is YYREEE (reference sequence). The chain's CDR3 is CASSRATGRSYGYTF. DNA for the CDR3: TGTGCCAGCAGCCGAGCGACAGGAAGATCCTATGGCTACACCTTC.

The rearrangement links TRBV27 to TRBJ2-3; 10 bases fit TRBD1. Germline assignment: CDR1 MNHEY and CDR2 SMNVEV (reference sequence). Unmatched junction bases numbered 6, after V lost 7 bases and J lost 2 bases. The CDR3 contains 15 residues. The chain's CDR3 is CASKPGQGTTDTQYF. The CDR3 DNA sequence: TGTGCCAGCAAGCCGGGACAGGGGACCACAGATACGCAGTATTTT.

The chain recombines TRBV6-2 or TRBV6-3 with TRBJ2-2, with TRBD1 matching over 10 bases. This CDR3 contains 17 residues. Germline V lookup: CDR1 MNHEY, CDR2 SVGEGT. V shed 4 bases, J shed 7 bases, and the junction held 12 bases outside the gene matches. This chain's CDR3 is CASSWARDRGYVGELFF. The CDR3 coding sequence is TGTGCCAGCAGTTGGGCCAGGGACAGGGGTTACGTCGGGGAGCTGTTTTTT.

This rearrangement joins TRBV7-2 to TRBJ2-1; 8 bases are a match to TRBD2. Germline V gives CDR1 SGHTA, CDR2 FQGNSA. V lost 0 bases, J lost 4 bases, and 5 bases stayed unmatched. The CDR3 length is 16 residues. The CDR3 region has the DNA TGTGCCAGCAGCTTAGCGAGCGCGGGAGGTTACAATGAGCAGTTCTTC. Translated: CASSLASAGGYNEQFF.

V and J are TRBV4-1 and TRBJ2-1, with 8 positions matching TRBD2. The germline CDR1 and CDR2 sequences are MGHRA and YSYEKL. CDR3 length: 15 residues. V trimming: 3 bases; J trimming: 2 bases; junction bases outside the gene matches: 3. The CDR3 nucleotides are TGCGCCAGCAGCCAGGGACTAGTCCCCTACAATGAGCAGTTCTTC. It encodes CASSQGLVPYNEQFF.

This sequence joins TRBV27 and TRBJ2-7, with 7 bases fitting TRBD2. V was clipped by 5 bases and J by 3 bases; unmatched bases: 10. This CDR3 has 15 residues. The V gene's germline CDR1 is MNHEY and CDR2 SMNVEV (reference sequence). This CDR3 is CASSRRGVAGYEQYF. CDR3 in DNA: TGTGCCAGCAGTCGCCGAGGGGTAGCGGGCTACGAGCAGTACTTC.

Here the CDR3 reads CASSPKRTGGNTEAFF. As DNA, the CDR3 is TGTGCCAGCAGCCCGAAACGGACAGGGGGGAACACTGAAGCTTTCTTT. The chain carries TRBV7-2 and TRBJ1-1, with TRBD1 identical over 10 bases. Germline values: CDR1 SGHTA, CDR2 FQGNSA. The ends lost 5 bases at V and 1 base at J; junction bases unmatched: 7. The CDR3 extends over 16 amino acids. Full variable domain (outside the CDR3, taken from reference TRBV7-2 and TRBJ1-1): GAGVSQSPSNKVTEKGKDVELRCDPISGHTALYWYRQSLGQGLEFLIYFQGNSAPDKSGLPSDRFSAERTGGSVSTLTIQRTQQEDSAVYLCASSPKRTGGNTEAFFGQGTRLTVV.

The chain is built from TRBV5-4 and TRBJ2-1; 15 positions match TRBD2. The length of the CDR3 is 17 residues. Germline CDR1 and CDR2: SGHNT and YYREEE (reference sequence). Trimming at V came to 4 bases and at J to 7 bases, leaving 9 bases not matched to a gene. The CDR3 nucleotides read TGTGCCAGCAGCAAAGGACTAGCGGGGGGGAGTGTGAATGAGCAGTTCTTC. Amino acid sequence: CASSKGLAGGSVNEQFF.

The CDR3 coding sequence is TGTGCCAGCAGCGGGACAGTCAACTATGGCTACACCTTC. This gives the protein CASSGTVNYGYTF. The chain links TRBV5-6 to TRBJ1-2; TRBD1 matches at 7 bases. The CDR3 contains 13 residues. The germline V gene encodes CDR1 SGHDT and CDR2 YYEEEE. V was pared by 4 bases and J by 2 bases, with 2 bases of the junction left unmatched.